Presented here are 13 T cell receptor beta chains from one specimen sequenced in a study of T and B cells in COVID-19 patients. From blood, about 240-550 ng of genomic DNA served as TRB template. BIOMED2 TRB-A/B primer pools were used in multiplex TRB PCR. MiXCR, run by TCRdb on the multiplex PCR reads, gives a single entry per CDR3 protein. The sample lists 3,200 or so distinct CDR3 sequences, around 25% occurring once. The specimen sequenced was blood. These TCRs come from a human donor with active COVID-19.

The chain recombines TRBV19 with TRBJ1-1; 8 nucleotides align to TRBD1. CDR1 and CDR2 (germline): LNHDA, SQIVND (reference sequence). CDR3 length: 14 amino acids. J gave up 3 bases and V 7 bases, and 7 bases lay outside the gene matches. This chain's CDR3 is CASTGDRRDTEAFF. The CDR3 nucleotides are TGTGCCAGTACCGGGGACAGGAGGGACACTGAAGCTTTCTTT.

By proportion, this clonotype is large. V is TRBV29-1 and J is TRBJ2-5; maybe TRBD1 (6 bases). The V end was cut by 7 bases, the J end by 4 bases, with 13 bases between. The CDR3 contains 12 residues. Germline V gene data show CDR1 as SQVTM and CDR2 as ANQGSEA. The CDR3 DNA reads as TGCAGCGGCGCTGGGACACGAGAGACCCAGTACTTC. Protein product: CSGAGTRETQYF. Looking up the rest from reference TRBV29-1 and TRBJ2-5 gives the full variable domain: SAVISQKPSRDICQRGTSLTIQCQVDSQVTMMFWYRQQPGQSLTLIATANQGSEATYESGFVIDKFPISRPNLTFSTLTVSNMSPEDSSIYLCSGAGTRETQYFGPGTRLLVL.

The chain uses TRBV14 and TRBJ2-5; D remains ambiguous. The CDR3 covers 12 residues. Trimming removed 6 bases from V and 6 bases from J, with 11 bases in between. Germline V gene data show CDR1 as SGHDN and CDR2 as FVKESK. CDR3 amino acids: CASSAYLKTQYF. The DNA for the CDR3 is TGTGCCAGCAGTGCGTACTTGAAGACCCAGTACTTC. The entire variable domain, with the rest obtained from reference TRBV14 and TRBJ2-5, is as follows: EAGVTQFPSHSVIEKGQTVTLRCDPISGHDNLYWYRRVMGKEIKFLLHFVKESKQDESGMPNNRFLAERTGGTYSTLKVQPAELEDSGVYFCASSAYLKTQYFGPGTRLLVL.

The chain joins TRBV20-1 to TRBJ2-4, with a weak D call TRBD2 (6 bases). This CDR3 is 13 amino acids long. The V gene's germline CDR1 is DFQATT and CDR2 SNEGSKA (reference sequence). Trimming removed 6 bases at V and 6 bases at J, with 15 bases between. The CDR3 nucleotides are TGCAGTGCAATGCGGGACTCCTCAAACATTCAGTACTTC. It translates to CSAMRDSSNIQYF.

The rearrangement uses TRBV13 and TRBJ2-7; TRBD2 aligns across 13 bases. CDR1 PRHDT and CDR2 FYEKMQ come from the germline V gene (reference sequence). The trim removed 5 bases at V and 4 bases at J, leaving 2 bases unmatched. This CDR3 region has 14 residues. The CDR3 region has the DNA TGTGCCAGCAGCCCGACTAGCGGGAGGTACGAGCAGTACTTC. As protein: CASSPTSGRYEQYF.

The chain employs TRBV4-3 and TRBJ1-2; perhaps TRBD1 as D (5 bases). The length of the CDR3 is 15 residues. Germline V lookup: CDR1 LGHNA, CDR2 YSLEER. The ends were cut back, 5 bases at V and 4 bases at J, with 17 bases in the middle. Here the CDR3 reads CASSSRQPGGYGYTF. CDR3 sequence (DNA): TGCGCCAGCAGCAGTAGACAGCCTGGTGGCTATGGCTACACCTTC.

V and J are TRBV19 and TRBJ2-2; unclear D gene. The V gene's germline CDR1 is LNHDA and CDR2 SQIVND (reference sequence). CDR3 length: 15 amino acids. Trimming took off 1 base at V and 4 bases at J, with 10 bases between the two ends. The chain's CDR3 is CASSIGAKSTGELFF. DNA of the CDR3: TGTGCCAGTAGTATAGGGGCTAAGAGCACCGGGGAGCTGTTTTTT.

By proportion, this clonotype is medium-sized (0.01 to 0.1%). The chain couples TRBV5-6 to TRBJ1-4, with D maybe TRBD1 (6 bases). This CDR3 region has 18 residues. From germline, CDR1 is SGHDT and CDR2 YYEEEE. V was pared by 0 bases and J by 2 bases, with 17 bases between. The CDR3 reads CASSLGGTGRATNEKLFF. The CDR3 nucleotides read TGTGCCAGCAGCTTGGGGGGAACAGGGAGGGCGACTAATGAAAAACTGTTTTTT.

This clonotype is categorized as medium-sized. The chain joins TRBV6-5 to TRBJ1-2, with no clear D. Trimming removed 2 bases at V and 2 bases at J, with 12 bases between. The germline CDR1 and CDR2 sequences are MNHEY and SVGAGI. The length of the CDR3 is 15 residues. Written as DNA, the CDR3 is TGTGCCAGCAGTTACGGAGAACAGTCGAACTATGGCTACACCTTC. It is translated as CASSYGEQSNYGYTF.

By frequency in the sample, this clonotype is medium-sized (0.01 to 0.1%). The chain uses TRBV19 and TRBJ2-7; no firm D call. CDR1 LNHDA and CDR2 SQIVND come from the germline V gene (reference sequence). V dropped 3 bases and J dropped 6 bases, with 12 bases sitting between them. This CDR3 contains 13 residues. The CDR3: CASSMGTLGEQYF. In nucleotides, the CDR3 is TGTGCCAGTAGTATGGGAACCTTGGGCGAGCAGTACTTC.

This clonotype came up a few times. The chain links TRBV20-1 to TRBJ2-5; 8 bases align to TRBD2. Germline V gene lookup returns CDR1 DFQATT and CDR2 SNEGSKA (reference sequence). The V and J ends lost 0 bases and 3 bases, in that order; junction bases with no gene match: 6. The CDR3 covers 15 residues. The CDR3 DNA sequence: TGCAGTGCTAGAGATCAGGGTAGCGGGGAAGAGACCCAGTACTTC. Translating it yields CSARDQGSGEETQYF.

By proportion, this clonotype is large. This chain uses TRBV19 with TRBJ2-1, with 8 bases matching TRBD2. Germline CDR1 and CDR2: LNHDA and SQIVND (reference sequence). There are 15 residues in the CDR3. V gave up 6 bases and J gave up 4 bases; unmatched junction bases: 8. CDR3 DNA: TGTGCCAGTAGATCGAGCGGGGGCGGGTACAATGAGCAGTTCTTC. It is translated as CASRSSGGGYNEQFF.

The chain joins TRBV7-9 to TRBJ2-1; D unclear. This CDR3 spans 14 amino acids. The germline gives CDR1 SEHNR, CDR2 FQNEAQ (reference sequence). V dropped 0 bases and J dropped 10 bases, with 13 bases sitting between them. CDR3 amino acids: CASSLALGSAEQFF. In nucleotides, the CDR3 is TGTGCCAGCAGCTTAGCCTTAGGGTCCGCCGAGCAGTTCTTC.